The sample holds many counts of the clone carrying this T cell receptor (beta chain). Its antigen remains unknown. TCRdb processed the reads anew with MiXCR; each CDR3 protein has one entry. The sample includes more than 400,000 distinct CDR3 sequences, around a quarter of them seen just once. The V and J ends lost 6 bases and 4 bases, in that order; junction bases with no gene match: 11. Germline V gene data show CDR1 as SGHTA and CDR2 as FQGNSA. This CDR3 has 15 amino acids. These data come from a study of T cell repertoires in cytomegalovirus infection. The overall study: Indications of both CMV infection and matching HLA type were provided by public TCR beta signatures.

Study-wide results and caveats: Within the response measured ex vivo, HLA-C-restricted CMV-specific TCR beta clonotypes were dominant. Based on cumulative public TCR beta family frequency, carriers of CMV plus the relevant HLA were identified.

The V and J genes are TRBV7-2 and TRBJ2-7, with 8 bases fitting TRBD1. Sequencing was carried out using PBMCs. This clonotype originated in a human donor in good health (CMV status not recorded). Some clones in this sample may be carry-over from other donors' samples. The DNA for the CDR3 is TGTGCCAGCAGGAGCCGGTGGCAGGGGGCGTACGAGCAGTACTTC. It is translated as CASRSRWQGAYEQYF.